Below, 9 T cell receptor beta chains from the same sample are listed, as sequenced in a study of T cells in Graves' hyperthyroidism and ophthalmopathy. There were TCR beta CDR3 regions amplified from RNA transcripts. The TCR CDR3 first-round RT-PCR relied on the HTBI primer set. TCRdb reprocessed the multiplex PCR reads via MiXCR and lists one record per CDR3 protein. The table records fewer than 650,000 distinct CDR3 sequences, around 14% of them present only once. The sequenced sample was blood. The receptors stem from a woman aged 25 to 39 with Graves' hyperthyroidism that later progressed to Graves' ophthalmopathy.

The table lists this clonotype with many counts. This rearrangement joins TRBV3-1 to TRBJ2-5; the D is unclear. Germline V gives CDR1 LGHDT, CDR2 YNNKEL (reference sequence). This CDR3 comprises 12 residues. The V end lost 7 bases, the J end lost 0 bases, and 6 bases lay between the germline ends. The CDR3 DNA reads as TGTGCCAGCACAACGTACCAAGAGACCCAGTACTTC. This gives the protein CASTTYQETQYF.

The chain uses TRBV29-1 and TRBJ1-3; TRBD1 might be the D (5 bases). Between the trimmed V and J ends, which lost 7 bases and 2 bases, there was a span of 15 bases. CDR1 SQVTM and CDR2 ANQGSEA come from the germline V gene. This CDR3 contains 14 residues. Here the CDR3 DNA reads TGCAGCGCACGGGGGGGAACCCCTGGAAACACCATATATTTT. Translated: CSARGGTPGNTIYF.

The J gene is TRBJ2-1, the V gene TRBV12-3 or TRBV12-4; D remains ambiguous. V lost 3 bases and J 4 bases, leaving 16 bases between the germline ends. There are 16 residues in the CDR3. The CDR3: CASSLNFFGSYNEQFF. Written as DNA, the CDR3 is TGTGCCAGCAGTTTGAACTTTTTCGGTTCGTACAATGAGCAGTTCTTC.

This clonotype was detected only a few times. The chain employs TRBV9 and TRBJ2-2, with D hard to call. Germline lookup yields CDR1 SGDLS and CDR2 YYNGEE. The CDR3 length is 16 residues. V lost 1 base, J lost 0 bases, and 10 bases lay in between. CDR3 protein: CASSVRRNPNTGELFF. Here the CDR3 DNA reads TGTGCCAGCAGCGTAAGACGTAACCCGAACACCGGGGAGCTGTTTTTT.

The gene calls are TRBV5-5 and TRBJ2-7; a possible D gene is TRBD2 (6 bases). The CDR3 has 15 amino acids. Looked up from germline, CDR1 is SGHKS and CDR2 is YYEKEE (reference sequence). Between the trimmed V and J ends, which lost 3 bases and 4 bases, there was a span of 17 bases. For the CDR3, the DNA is TGTGCCAGCAGCTCACTGTGGGGGGTCGGATACGAGCAGTACTTC. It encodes CASSSLWGVGYEQYF.

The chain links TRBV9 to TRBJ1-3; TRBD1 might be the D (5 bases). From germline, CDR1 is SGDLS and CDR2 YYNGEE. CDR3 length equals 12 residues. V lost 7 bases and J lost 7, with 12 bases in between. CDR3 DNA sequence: TGTGCCAGCGCGCGGGGGGGTAACACCATATATTTT. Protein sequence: CASARGGNTIYF.

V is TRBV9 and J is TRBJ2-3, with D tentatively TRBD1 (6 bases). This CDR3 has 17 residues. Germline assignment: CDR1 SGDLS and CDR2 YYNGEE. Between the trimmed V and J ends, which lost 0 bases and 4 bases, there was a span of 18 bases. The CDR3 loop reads CASSVAVEDRSADTQYF. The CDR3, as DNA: TGTGCCAGCAGCGTAGCTGTAGAGGACAGAAGTGCAGATACGCAGTATTTT.

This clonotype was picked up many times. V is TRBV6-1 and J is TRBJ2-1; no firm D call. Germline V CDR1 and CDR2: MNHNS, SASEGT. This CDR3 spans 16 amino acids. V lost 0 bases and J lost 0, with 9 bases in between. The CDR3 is CASSEAFGRSYNEQFF. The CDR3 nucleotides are TGTGCCAGCAGTGAAGCGTTCGGGCGCTCCTACAATGAGCAGTTCTTC.

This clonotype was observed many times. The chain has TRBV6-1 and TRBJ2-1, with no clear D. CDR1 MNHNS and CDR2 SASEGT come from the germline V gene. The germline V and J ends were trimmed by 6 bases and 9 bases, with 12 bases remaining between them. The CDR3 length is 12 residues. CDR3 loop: CASRASHSEQFF. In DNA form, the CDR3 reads TGTGCCAGCAGGGCCTCTCACAGTGAGCAGTTCTTC.